This is a list of T cell receptor beta chains from one sample in a study of T cells in Graves' hyperthyroidism and ophthalmopathy. TCRdb redid the calling of the multiplex PCR reads with MiXCR, one entry per CDR3 protein. The repertoire holds approximately 600,000 distinct CDR3 sequences, with less than 25% as singletons. Material: blood. Every receptor here comes from a man aged 30-40 years with Graves' ophthalmopathy. Both conserved end residues are part of each CDR3. D genes are given only for firm matches. The listing skips clone size in some rows; elsewhere it reads once, few, many or a size class.

clone_size | cdr3_length | j_call | d_call | v_call | cdr3_nt | cdr3_aa
. | 15 | TRBJ2-7 | . | TRBV5-1 | TGCGCCAGCAGCTTTTTTCAGGGGGGACCCTACGAGCAGTACTTC | CASSFFQGGPYEQYF
few | 14 | TRBJ2-2 | . | TRBV12-3/TRBV12-4 | TGTGCCAGCAGGATCGGGACGGTGACCGGGGAGCTGTTTTTT | CASRIGTVTGELFF
few | 22 | TRBJ2-3 | TRBD2 | TRBV7-9 | TGTGCCAGCAGCCAAGAAGCGGGTTCCGGACTAGCGGGAGTTATAGGCACAGATACGCAGTATTTT | CASSQEAGSGLAGVIGTDTQYF
many | 19 | TRBJ1-2 | . | TRBV7-2 | TGTGCCAGCAGCAACTGGGATTACAGGAGGGGAGCTTATAACTATGGCTACACCTTC | CASSNWDYRRGAYNYGYTF
many | 13 | TRBJ2-1 | . | TRBV11-3 | TGTGCCAGCAGCTTACTTCGCGTCAATGAGCAGTTCTTC | CASSLLRVNEQFF
few | 10 | TRBJ2-1 | . | TRBV29-1 | TGCAGCGTTGGATACAATGAGCAGTTCTTC | CSVGYNEQFF
. | 14 | TRBJ2-5 | TRBD2 | TRBV5-6 | TGTGCCAGCAGCCCGGGACTAGCGGGAATCAAAGGTTACTTC | CASSPGLAGIKGYF
. | 17 | TRBJ2-1 | TRBD1 | TRBV11-2 | TGTGCCAGCAGCCGGAGACAGGGGGCTGGGGGACACAATGAGCAGTTCTTC | CASSRRQGAGGHNEQFF
few | 14 | TRBJ1-1 | . | TRBV7-2 | TGTGCCAGCAGCTACACCGGGACGGTCACTGAAGCTTTCTTT | CASSYTGTVTEAFF
many | 15 | TRBJ2-7 | . | TRBV7-2 | TGTGCCAGCAGTTATAGGGGCTCGGGCTCCTACGAGCAGTACTTC | CASSYRGSGSYEQYF
. | 13 | TRBJ2-3 | . | TRBV20-1 | TGCAGTGCCGCCGTTTCCGGCACAGATACGCAGTATTTT | CSAAVSGTDTQYF
few | 14 | TRBJ1-2 | . | TRBV30 | TGTGCCTGGACCGCAGCAGGCCCAAACTATGGCTACACCTTC | CAWTAAGPNYGYTF
. | 22 | TRBJ2-4 | TRBD2 | TRBV12-3/TRBV12-4 | TGTGCCAGCAGTCCCATCATGGGGACTAGCGGGACGGGAGGGGCGTCCAAAAACATTCAGTACTTC | CASSPIMGTSGTGGASKNIQYF
. | 16 | TRBJ2-2 | . | TRBV6-1 | TGTGCCAGCAGTGCGTCTAGCGGAGGGGGGACCGGGGAGCTGTTTTTT | CASSASSGGGTGELFF
. | 16 | TRBJ2-1 | . | TRBV29-1 | TGCAGCGCCCCTTCTGGCGGGTCGGGCTCCTACAATGAGCAGTTCTTC | CSAPSGGSGSYNEQFF
few | 15 | TRBJ1-4 | . | TRBV7-9 | TGTGCCAGCAGCTTGGACCGACGACCCAATGAAAAACTGTTTTTT | CASSLDRRPNEKLFF
. | 14 | TRBJ1-6 | TRBD1 | TRBV28 | TGTGCCAGCCGGCGACAGGGGTACGATTCACTCCTCCACTTT | CASRRQGYDSLLHF
. | 15 | TRBJ1-5 | . | TRBV10-3 | TGTGCCATCAGTGGACAGGAGGGGGTGAATCAGCCCCAGCATTTT | CAISGQEGVNQPQHF
many | 13 | TRBJ2-5 | . | TRBV11-2 | TGTGCCAGCAGCTTAGCGGTAAAAGAGACCCAGTACTTC | CASSLAVKETQYF
few | 13 | TRBJ1-2 | TRBD1 | TRBV5-1 | TGCGCCAGCAGCTCGGAGGGGGCCTATGGCTACACCTTC | CASSSEGAYGYTF
few | 18 | TRBJ2-1 | TRBD2 | TRBV4-2 | TGTGCCAGCAGCCCAGCGGGAGCGGGGGTGCCTATCCACAATGAGCAGTTCTTC | CASSPAGAGVPIHNEQFF
. | 17 | TRBJ2-1 | TRBD2 | TRBV6-2/TRBV6-3 | TGTGCCAGCAGTTACTCCGGAGGACTAGCCTCCTACAATGAGCAGTTCTTC | CASSYSGGLASYNEQFF
. | 13 | TRBJ1-6 | . | TRBV5-1 | TGCGCCAGCAGCGGCAGTGGGGAATCACCCCTCCACTTT | CASSGSGESPLHF
many | 14 | TRBJ2-3 | TRBD2 | TRBV20-1 | TGCAGTGCTCCTTCGCGGGAGGGATCAGATACGCAGTATTTT | CSAPSREGSDTQYF
few | 16 | TRBJ2-3 | TRBD1 | TRBV4-1 | TGCGCCAGCAGCCATCGGACAGGGAGGAACACAGATACGCAGTATTTT | CASSHRTGRNTDTQYF
few | 14 | TRBJ1-1 | TRBD1 | TRBV28 | TGTGCCAGCACCTCCCGGGCAGGGGGCACTGAAGCTTTCTTT | CASTSRAGGTEAFF
many | 13 | TRBJ2-7 | . | TRBV20-1 | TGCAGTGCTAGTCGTGAGAGCTCCTACGAGCAGTACTTC | CSASRESSYEQYF
. | 16 | TRBJ2-2 | TRBD1 | TRBV5-4 | TGTGCCAGCAGCTTGCCCGGACAGGGGGGAACCGGGGAGCTGTTTTTT | CASSLPGQGGTGELFF
many | 11 | TRBJ2-7 | . | TRBV28 | TGTGCCAGCAGTGGGCCTTTCGAGCAGTACTTC | CASSGPFEQYF
. | 17 | TRBJ2-7 | . | TRBV20-1 | TGCAGTGCTAGCCCCTGGGGGGGGACAAACTCCTACAATGAGCAGTACTTC | CSASPWGGTNSYNEQYF
. | 15 | TRBJ2-7 | TRBD2 | TRBV30 | TGTGCCTGGGGATCGAGACTAGCGGCAACTTACGAGCAGTACTTC | CAWGSRLAATYEQYF
. | 16 | TRBJ1-5 | . | TRBV28 | TGTGCCAGCAGAAGGGATACAGGTTATAGCAATCAGCCCCAGCATTTT | CASRRDTGYSNQPQHF
few | 14 | TRBJ2-1 | . | TRBV7-9 | TGTGCCAGCAGCTTAGTAGTTTCCTACAATGAGCAGTTCTTC | CASSLVVSYNEQFF
. | 14 | TRBJ2-3 | . | TRBV7-6 | TGTGCCAGCAGCTACCGACCGAGCACAGATACGCAGTATTTT | CASSYRPSTDTQYF
few | 16 | TRBJ2-2 | . | TRBV4-2 | TGTGCCAGCAGCCAAGGAAACAGAGCGAACACCGGGGAGCTGTTTTTT | CASSQGNRANTGELFF
. | 13 | TRBJ1-6 | . | TRBV20-1 | TGCAGTGCTCCCGCCAATACGGGTTTTCCGCTCCACTTT | CSAPANTGFPLHF
few | 13 | TRBJ2-2 | . | TRBV20-1 | TGCAGTGCTAGACCCCCAGGGACCGGGGAGCTGTTTTTT | CSARPPGTGELFF
. | 14 | TRBJ2-7 | TRBD1 | TRBV11-1 | TGTGCCAGCAGCTCCCGACAGGGAAACTACGAGCAGTACTTC | CASSSRQGNYEQYF
few | 18 | TRBJ2-1 | TRBD2 | TRBV3-1 | TGTGCCAGCAGCACAAGATTAACTAGCGGCAGCTCCTACAATGAGCAGTTCTTC | CASSTRLTSGSSYNEQFF
. | 12 | TRBJ1-2 | . | TRBV7-9 | TGTGCCAGCACCAAGGAAGGCTATGGCTACACCTTC | CASTKEGYGYTF
. | 14 | TRBJ2-7 | TRBD2 | TRBV6-1 | TGTGCCAGCAGAACCGGGACTAGCGGGATGGTGCAGTACTTC | CASRTGTSGMVQYF
many | 15 | TRBJ1-1 | TRBD1 | TRBV12-3/TRBV12-4 | TGTGCCAGCAGTTTCCTCCCGACAGGGAGGACTGAAGCTTTCTTT | CASSFLPTGRTEAFF
many | 15 | TRBJ2-1 | TRBD2 | TRBV9 | TGTGCCAGCAGCGTAGGACTAGCGGAGGACAATGAGCAGTTCTTC | CASSVGLAEDNEQFF